These 12 T cell receptor beta chains came from one sample sequenced in a study of graft-versus-host responses after intestinal transplantation. Method: immunoSEQ multiplex PCR; TCRdb's copy keeps in-frame clones and lacks some. Among 8,500 to 10,000 clones listed, roughly 89% were seen once. The sample consisted of PBMCs, taken just over 42 days after intestinal transplant. These receptors all come from a human patient who received an intestinal transplant, so some T cells may come from the graft donor.

The gene calls are TRBV4-1 and TRBJ2-7; weak D call: TRBD2 (6 bases). Per germline, CDR1 MGHRA and CDR2 YSYEKL. The CDR3 totals 13 residues. Trimming took off 4 bases at V and 3 bases at J, with 10 bases between the two ends. The CDR3 sequence is CASSPGLSYEQYF. In nucleotides, the CDR3 is TGCGCCAGCAGCCCGGGACTTAGCTACGAGCAGTACTTC.

V usage is TRBV28 and J usage is TRBJ1-2; D is perhaps TRBD1 (5 bases). V lost 2 bases to trimming and J lost 4 bases, with 17 bases between them. Per the germline V gene, CDR1 is MDHEN and CDR2 is SYDVKM. The CDR3 extends over 16 amino acids. The CDR3 sequence: CASSLSPRDMGYGYTF. In DNA, the CDR3 is TGTGCCAGCAGTTTAAGCCCCAGGGATATGGGCTATGGCTACACCTTC.

The chain couples TRBV7-9 to TRBJ1-2; D unclear. The germline V gene has CDR1 SEHNR and CDR2 FQNEAQ (reference sequence). V was cut by 6 bases and J by 2 bases, with 10 bases left in between. The CDR3 runs 13 residues. The CDR3 region is CASRPDGNYGYTF. DNA for the CDR3: TGTGCCAGCAGACCGGACGGGAACTATGGCTACACCTTC.

This chain connects TRBV30 to TRBJ2-5; 14 nucleotides line up with TRBD2. Germline CDR1 GTSNPN, CDR2 SVGIG (reference sequence). CDR3 length: 17 amino acids. Trimming at V came to 0 bases and at J to 1 base, leaving 4 bases not matched to a gene. The CDR3: CAWSVRLAGGGQETQYF. In DNA form, the CDR3 reads TGTGCCTGGAGTGTACGACTAGCGGGAGGGGGCCAAGAGACCCAGTACTTC. Based on the CDR3 plus reference TRBV30 and TRBJ2-5, the full variable domain is SQTIHQWPATLVQPVGSPLSLECTVEGTSNPNLYWYRQAAGRGLQLLFYSVGIGQISSEVPQNLSASRPQDRQFILSSKKLLLSDSGFYLCAWSVRLAGGGQETQYFGPGTRLLVL.

The chain joins TRBV11-2 to TRBJ2-5; D not resolved. The CDR3 is 11 residues long. Germline CDR1 is SGHAT and CDR2 is FQNNGV. Trimming removed 0 bases from V and 7 bases from J, with 3 bases in between. DNA of the CDR3: TGTGCCAGCAGCTTAGAAGTGACCCAGTACTTC. It translates to CASSLEVTQYF. Full variable domain (missing parts from reference TRBV11-2 and TRBJ2-5): EAGVAQSPRYKIIEKRQSVAFWCNPISGHATLYWYQQILGQGPKLLIQFQNNGVVDDSQLPKDRFSAERLKGVDSTLKIQPAKLEDSAVYLCASSLEVTQYFGPGTRLLVL.

V gene TRBV15 combines with J gene TRBJ2-5, with 12 bases fitting TRBD2. Germline lookup yields CDR1 LNHNV and CDR2 YYDKDF (reference sequence). V shed 3 bases and J 1 base; nucleotides not matched to a gene: 3. The CDR3 has 16 amino acids. In DNA form, the CDR3 reads TGTGCCACCAGCAGGGGACTAGCGGGCTTCCAAGAGACCCAGTACTTC. Its protein is CATSRGLAGFQETQYF.

V is TRBV6-6 and J is TRBJ2-3; D may match TRBD1 or TRBD2 (6 bases each). Germline V CDR1 and CDR2: MNHNY, SVGAGI (reference sequence). The CDR3 extends over 15 amino acids. V was shortened by 2 bases and J by 2 bases, with 11 bases between the two germline ends. The CDR3 DNA follows: TGTGCCAGCAGTTACAGAGGGGGGAACACAGATACGCAGTATTTT. Its protein product is CASSYRGGNTDTQYF.

This sequence joins TRBV27 and TRBJ2-3; possible D gene TRBD2, 6 bases. The CDR3 extends over 17 amino acids. Between the trimmed V and J ends, which lost 6 bases and 5 bases, there was a span of 24 bases. The germline V gene encodes CDR1 MNHEY and CDR2 SMNVEV (reference sequence). CDR3: CASRKIGFGGTRDTQYF. The CDR3 nucleotides are TGTGCCAGCAGGAAAATCGGTTTTGGCGGGACCCGAGATACGCAGTATTTT.

V is TRBV11-2 and J is TRBJ1-2; the D gene is possibly TRBD1 (5 bases). The CDR3 is 16 residues long. The V gene's germline CDR1 is SGHAT and CDR2 FQNNGV. With 5 bases removed from V and 3 bases from J, the gap between germline ends came to 19 bases. This CDR3 reads CASSTIDRTPDYGYTF. CDR3 DNA sequence: TGTGCCAGCAGCACGATCGACCGGACACCCGACTATGGCTACACCTTC.

Only one count was recorded for this clone. The chain employs TRBV18 and TRBJ1-3; D perhaps matches TRBD1 (5 bases). With 1 base removed from V and 4 bases from J, the gap between germline ends came to 11 bases. Looked up from germline, CDR1 is KGHSH and CDR2 is LQKENI. This CDR3 region has 15 residues. The CDR3 here is CASSPQTGRGNTIYF. The CDR3, as DNA: TGTGCCAGCTCACCACAGACGGGGCGCGGAAACACCATATATTTT.

The J gene is TRBJ2-5, the V gene TRBV11-1; tentatively, D is TRBD2 (5 bases). This CDR3 contains 16 residues. V lost 6 bases to trimming and J lost 0 bases, with 17 bases between them. The germline gives CDR1 SGHAT, CDR2 FQDESV (reference sequence). The CDR3 DNA is TGTGCCAGCAGTCATTTGATGCTGCGGGACCAAGAGACCCAGTACTTC. This sequence encodes CASSHLMLRDQETQYF.

This clone appeared a single time. V usage is TRBV6-4 and J usage is TRBJ1-5; no clear D. Trimming removed 6 bases from V and 7 bases from J, with 10 bases in between. Germline values: CDR1 MRHNA, CDR2 SNTAGT. The CDR3 spans 12 residues. Written as DNA, the CDR3 is TGTGCCAGCAGGAAGGACTGGCAGCCCCAGCATTTT. Translated, it gives CASRKDWQPQHF.